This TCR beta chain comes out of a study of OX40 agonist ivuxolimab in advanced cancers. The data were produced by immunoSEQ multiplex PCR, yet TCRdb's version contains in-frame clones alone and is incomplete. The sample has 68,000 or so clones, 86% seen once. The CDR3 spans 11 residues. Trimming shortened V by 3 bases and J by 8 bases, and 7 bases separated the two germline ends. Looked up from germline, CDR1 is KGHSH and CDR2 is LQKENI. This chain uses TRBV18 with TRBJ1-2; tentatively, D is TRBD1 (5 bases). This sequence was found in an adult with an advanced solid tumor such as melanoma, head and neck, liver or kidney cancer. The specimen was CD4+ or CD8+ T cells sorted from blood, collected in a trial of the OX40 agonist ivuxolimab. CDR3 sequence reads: CASSPGDGYTF. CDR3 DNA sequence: TGTGCCAGCTCACCCGGGGACGGCTACACCTTC.